The present entry profiles one T cell receptor (beta chain) with its context. The CDR3 sequence is 14 residues long. V lost 7 bases and J lost 4; bases outside the gene matches: 8. Germline assignment: CDR1 LNHDA and CDR2 SQIVND (reference sequence). These data are taken from a study of cytomegalovirus exposure and HLA in healthy donors. The PCR was carried out with 60 Vbeta primers and 13 Jbeta primers. This table comes from immunoSEQ multiplex PCR, and its TCRdb copy is limited to in-frame clones, with some not included. Seen in this sample are tens of thousands of clones; the ten most common clones hold 5% to 5.5%.

This TCR derives from a man aged 25-45 years in good health and CMV-seropositive. The chain carries TRBV19 and TRBJ2-7, with 9 nucleotides matching TRBD1. The sample consisted of PBMCs. The CDR3 spells CASTPGTGNYEQYF. CDR3 bases: TGTGCCAGTACCCCCGGGACAGGGAATTACGAGCAGTACTTC.